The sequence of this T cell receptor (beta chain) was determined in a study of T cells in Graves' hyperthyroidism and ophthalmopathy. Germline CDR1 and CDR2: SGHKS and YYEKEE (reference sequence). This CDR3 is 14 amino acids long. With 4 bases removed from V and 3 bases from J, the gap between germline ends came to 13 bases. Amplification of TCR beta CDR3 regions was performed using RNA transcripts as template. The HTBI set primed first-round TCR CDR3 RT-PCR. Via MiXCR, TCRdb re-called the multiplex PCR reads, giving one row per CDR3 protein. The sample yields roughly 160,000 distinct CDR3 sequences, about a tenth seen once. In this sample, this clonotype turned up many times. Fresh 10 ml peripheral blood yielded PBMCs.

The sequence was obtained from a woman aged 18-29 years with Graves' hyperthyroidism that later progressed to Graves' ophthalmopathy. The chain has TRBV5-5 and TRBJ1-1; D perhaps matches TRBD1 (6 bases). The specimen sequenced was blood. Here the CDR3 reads CASSRTGMDTEAFF. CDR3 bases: TGTGCCAGCAGCAGAACAGGGATGGACACTGAAGCTTTCTTT. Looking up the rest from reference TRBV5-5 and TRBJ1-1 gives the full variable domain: DAGVTQSPTHLIKTRGQQVTLRCSPISGHKSVSWYQQVLGQGPQFIFQYYEKEERGRGNFPDRFSARQFPNYSSELNVNALLLGDSALYLCASSRTGMDTEAFFGQGTRLTVV.